Listed below are T cell receptor beta chains from one sample, sequenced in a study of tumor-infiltrating lymphocytes in glioblastoma multiforme. In TCRdb, the multiplex PCR reads were re-called with MiXCR into one record per CDR3 protein. Among thousands of distinct CDR3 sequences, 70% to 80% were seen once, and the ten largest hold about 75%. Sample: brain tumor tissue. These receptors originate from a male donor with glioblastoma. The CDR3 runs from the conserved cysteine through the conserved F or W. The order of the fields is V gene, D gene, clone size, J gene, CDR3 protein, CDR3 DNA. The D gene is left open where the match is weak. Clone size is given for some rows only: seen once, a few or many times, or a class if the clone is expanded.

v_call: TRBV7-9
d_call: TRBD2
clone_size: many
j_call: TRBJ2-1
cdr3_aa: CASRSTSGRTLYNEQFF
cdr3_nt: TGTGCCAGCAGGTCGACTAGCGGGAGGACACTTTACAATGAGCAGTTCTTC

v_call: TRBV6-1
d_call: TRBD2
clone_size: -
j_call: TRBJ2-1
cdr3_aa: CASSELAGSYNEQFF
cdr3_nt: TGTGCCAGCAGTGAACTAGCGGGGTCCTACAATGAGCAGTTCTTC

v_call: TRBV12-3/TRBV12-4
d_call: TRBD1
clone_size: few
j_call: TRBJ1-1
cdr3_aa: CASSSPGGELTEAFF
cdr3_nt: TGTGCCAGCAGTTCTCCAGGGGGGGAGCTAACTGAAGCTTTCTTT

v_call: TRBV11-2
d_call: -
clone_size: -
j_call: TRBJ1-5
cdr3_aa: CVSSLAEDQPQHF
cdr3_nt: TGTGTCAGCAGCTTAGCAGAGGATCAGCCCCAGCATTTT

v_call: TRBV20-1
d_call: -
clone_size: -
j_call: TRBJ1-5
cdr3_aa: CSARDLDRGYQPQHF
cdr3_nt: TGCAGTGCTAGAGATTTAGATCGAGGATACCAGCCCCAGCATTTT

v_call: TRBV6-1
d_call: -
clone_size: -
j_call: TRBJ1-1
cdr3_aa: CASSGAENTEAFF
cdr3_nt: TGTGCCAGCAGTGGAGCAGAGAACACTGAAGCTTTCTTT

v_call: TRBV12-3/TRBV12-4
d_call: -
clone_size: few
j_call: TRBJ1-1
cdr3_aa: CASSPLAINAEAFF
cdr3_nt: TGTGCCAGCAGCCCGCTGGCAATAAACGCTGAAGCTTTCTTT

v_call: TRBV6-1
d_call: -
clone_size: -
j_call: TRBJ1-6
cdr3_aa: CASRNDSPLHF
cdr3_nt: TGTGCCAGCAGAAACGATTCACCCCTCCACTTT

v_call: TRBV2
d_call: -
clone_size: many
j_call: TRBJ1-1
cdr3_aa: CASSDNSNTEAFF
cdr3_nt: TGTGCCAGCAGTGACAACTCGAACACTGAAGCTTTCTTT

v_call: TRBV6-1
d_call: TRBD1
clone_size: -
j_call: TRBJ1-1
cdr3_aa: CASRPGQEGFEAFF
cdr3_nt: TGTGCCAGCAGGCCGGGACAGGAAGGCTTTGAAGCTTTCTTT

v_call: TRBV24-1
d_call: -
clone_size: few
j_call: TRBJ2-2
cdr3_aa: CATSDVWPTNTGGLFF
cdr3_nt: TGTGCCACCAGTGATGTTTGGCCTACGAACACCGGGGGGCTGTTTTTT

v_call: TRBV6-1
d_call: TRBD1
clone_size: once
j_call: TRBJ2-7
cdr3_aa: CASSAGTGDSYEQYF
cdr3_nt: TGTGCCAGCAGTGCGGGGACAGGGGATAGTTACGAGCAGTACTTC

v_call: TRBV11-1
d_call: -
clone_size: -
j_call: TRBJ2-1
cdr3_aa: CASSLGVFNNEQFF
cdr3_nt: TGTGCCAGCAGCTTAGGAGTATTTAACAATGAGCAGTTCTTC

v_call: TRBV10-2
d_call: -
clone_size: -
j_call: TRBJ1-3
cdr3_aa: CSSKHSGNTTYF
cdr3_nt: TGCTCCAGCAAACATTCCGGAAACACCACATATTTT

v_call: TRBV5-1
d_call: TRBD2
clone_size: -
j_call: TRBJ2-7
cdr3_aa: CASSLAGGSILFERYF
cdr3_nt: TGCGCCAGCAGCTTGGCCGGGGGGAGCATCTTATTCGAGCGGTACTTC

v_call: TRBV11-2
d_call: TRBD1
clone_size: once
j_call: TRBJ1-2
cdr3_aa: CASSKPTGIYYWYTF
cdr3_nt: TGTGCCAGCAGCAAGCCGACAGGGATTTACTATTGGTACACCTTC

v_call: TRBV20-1
d_call: TRBD2
clone_size: few
j_call: TRBJ2-3
cdr3_aa: CSARDASGRHTGTQYF
cdr3_nt: TGCAGTGCTAGAGATGCTAGCGGTAGACACACTGGTACGCAGTATTTT

v_call: TRBV5-1
d_call: -
clone_size: -
j_call: TRBJ2-7
cdr3_aa: CAGSLHEIYEQYF
cdr3_nt: TGCGCCGGCAGCTTGCATGAGATCTACGAGCAGTACTTC

v_call: TRBV11-2
d_call: TRBD1
clone_size: -
j_call: TRBJ1-3
cdr3_aa: CASSLGQDVTRLSGNTICF
cdr3_nt: TGTGCCAGCAGCCTAGGACAGGATGTAACCCGACTCTCTGGAAACACCATATGTTTT

v_call: TRBV20-1
d_call: -
clone_size: few
j_call: TRBJ2-1
cdr3_aa: CSASSLQEQFF
cdr3_nt: TGCAGTGCTAGCTCACTTCAGGAGCAGTTCTTC